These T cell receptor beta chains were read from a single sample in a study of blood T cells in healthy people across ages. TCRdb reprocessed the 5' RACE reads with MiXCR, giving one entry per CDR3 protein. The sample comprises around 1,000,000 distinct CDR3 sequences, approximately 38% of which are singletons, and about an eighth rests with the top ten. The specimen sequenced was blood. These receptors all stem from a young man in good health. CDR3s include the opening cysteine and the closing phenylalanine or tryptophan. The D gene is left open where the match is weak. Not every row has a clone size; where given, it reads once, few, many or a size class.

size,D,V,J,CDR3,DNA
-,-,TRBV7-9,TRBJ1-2,CASSLNGVSDGYTF,TGTGCCAGCAGCTTAAATGGGGTTTCGGATGGCTACACCTTC
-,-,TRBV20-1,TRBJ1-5,CSARSGYQPQHF,TGCAGTGCTAGATCCGGGTATCAGCCCCAGCATTTT
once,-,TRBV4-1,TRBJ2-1,CASSQDKVGYNEQFF,TGCGCCAGCAGCCAAGATAAGGTTGGGTACAATGAGCAGTTCTTC
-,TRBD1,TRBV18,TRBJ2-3,CASSRDRVDTQYF,TGTGCCAGCTCACGGGACAGGGTGGATACGCAGTATTTT
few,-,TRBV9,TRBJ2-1,CASSLRETRSYNEQFF,TGTGCCAGCAGCCTCCGAGAGACACGCTCCTACAATGAGCAGTTCTTC
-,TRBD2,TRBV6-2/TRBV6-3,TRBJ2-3,CASIGLAEDTQYF,TGTGCCAGCATCGGACTAGCTGAAGATACGCAGTATTTT
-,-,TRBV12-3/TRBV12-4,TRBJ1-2,CASSLAPGRTYGYTF,TGTGCCAGCAGTTTAGCCCCGGGACGGACCTATGGCTACACCTTC
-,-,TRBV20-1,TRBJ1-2,CSARTDDGYGYTF,TGCAGTGCTCGTACAGATGACGGCTATGGCTACACCTTC
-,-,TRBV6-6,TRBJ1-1,CASSQGQTYTEAFF,TGTGCCAGCAGTCAGGGACAAACCTACACTGAAGCTTTCTTT
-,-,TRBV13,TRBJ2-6,CASSFGQTSSGANVLTF,TGTGCCAGCAGCTTCGGACAGACTAGCTCTGGGGCCAACGTCCTGACTTTC
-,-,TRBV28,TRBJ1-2,CASSWGDHYGYTF,TGTGCCAGCAGTTGGGGGGACCACTATGGCTACACCTTC
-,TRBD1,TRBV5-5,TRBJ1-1,CASSFTGTGEAFF,TGTGCCAGCAGCTTTACCGGGACAGGTGAAGCTTTCTTT
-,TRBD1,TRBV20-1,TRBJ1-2,CSAGRDRENYGYTF,TGCAGTGCTGGCCGGGACAGAGAAAACTATGGCTACACCTTC
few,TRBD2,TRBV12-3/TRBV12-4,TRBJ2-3,CASTIAGYTQYF,TGTGCCAGCACCATAGCGGGGTATACGCAGTATTTT
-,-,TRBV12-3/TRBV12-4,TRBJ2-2,CASSSLSSANTGELFF,TGTGCCAGCAGTTCCCTGTCTAGCGCAAACACCGGGGAGCTGTTTTTT
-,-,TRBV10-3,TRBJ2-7,CAISEEGGIGYEQYF,TGTGCCATCAGTGAAGAAGGGGGAATTGGCTACGAGCAGTACTTC
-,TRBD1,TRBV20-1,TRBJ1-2,CSAATGPNYGYTF,TGCAGTGCGGCGACAGGGCCTAACTATGGCTACACCTTC
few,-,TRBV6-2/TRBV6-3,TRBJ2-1,CASSYTQVSNEQFF,TGTGCCAGCAGTTACACTCAGGTTAGCAATGAGCAGTTCTTC
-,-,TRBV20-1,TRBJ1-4,CSYGTGIEDEKLFF,TGCAGTTATGGTACAGGGATCGAGGATGAAAAACTGTTTTTT
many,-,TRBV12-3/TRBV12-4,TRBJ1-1,CASSFSGANTEAFF,TGTGCCAGCAGCTTCTCCGGGGCGAACACTGAAGCTTTCTTT
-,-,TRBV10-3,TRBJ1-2,CAISEGTSGYTF,TGTGCCATCAGTGAAGGGACAAGTGGCTACACCTTC
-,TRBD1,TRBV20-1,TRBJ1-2,CSAPSRQGGYYSYTF,TGCAGTGCTCCATCCAGACAGGGCGGGTACTATAGCTACACCTTC
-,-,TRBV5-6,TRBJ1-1,CASSFKYRQSRQNTEAFF,TGTGCCAGCAGCTTTAAGTATAGACAAAGTAGACAAAACACTGAAGCTTTCTTT
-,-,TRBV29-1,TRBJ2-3,CVARGDTQYF,TGCGTTGCAAGGGGAGATACGCAGTATTTT
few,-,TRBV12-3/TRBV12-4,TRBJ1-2,CASSLPGVSYGYTF,TGTGCCAGCAGTTTACCCGGGGTAAGCTATGGCTACACCTTC
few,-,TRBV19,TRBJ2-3,CASSIRVRADTQYF,TGTGCCAGTAGTATAAGGGTTCGGGCAGATACGCAGTATTTT
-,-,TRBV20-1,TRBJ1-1,CSATRGNTEAFF,TGCAGTGCTACCAGGGGGAACACTGAAGCTTTCTTT
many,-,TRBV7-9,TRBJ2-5,CASSLADRQETQYF,TGTGCCAGCAGCTTAGCGGACCGTCAAGAGACCCAGTACTTC
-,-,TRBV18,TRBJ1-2,CASSPRLGQGRSYGYTF,TGTGCCAGCTCACCACGACTCGGGCAGGGGAGAAGCTATGGCTACACCTTC
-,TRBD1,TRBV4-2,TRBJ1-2,CASSPPDRDFYGYTF,TGTGCCAGCAGCCCCCCCGACAGGGATTTTTATGGCTACACCTTC
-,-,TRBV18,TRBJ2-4,CASSPGTQNIQYF,TGTGCCAGCTCACCGGGTACGCAAAACATTCAGTACTTC
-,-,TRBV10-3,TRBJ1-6,CAISESVGSYNSPLHF,TGTGCCATCAGTGAGTCAGTGGGCTCCTATAATTCACCCCTCCACTTT
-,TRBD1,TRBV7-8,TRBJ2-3,CASSSGTGLGDTQYF,TGTGCCAGCAGCTCAGGGACAGGGCTTGGAGATACGCAGTATTTT
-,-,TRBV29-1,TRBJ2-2,CSVLTVPNTGELFF,TGCAGCGTCCTGACAGTCCCGAACACCGGGGAGCTGTTTTTT
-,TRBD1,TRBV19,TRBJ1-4,CASTVDRDNEKLFF,TGTGCCAGTACCGTGGACAGGGACAACGAAAAACTGTTTTTT
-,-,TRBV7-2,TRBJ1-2,CASSLVRRGENGYTF,TGTGCCAGCAGCTTAGTTAGGAGGGGGGAGAATGGCTACACCTTC
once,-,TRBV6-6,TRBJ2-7,CASRGGSLYNEQYF,TGTGCCAGCAGGGGAGGCAGTCTTTACAATGAGCAGTACTTC
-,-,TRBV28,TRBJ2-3,CASKGPDTQYF,TGTGCCAGCAAGGGCCCAGATACGCAGTATTTT
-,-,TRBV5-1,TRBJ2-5,CASSRADSGEETQYF,TGCGCCAGCAGCAGAGCGGACTCGGGAGAAGAGACCCAGTACTTC
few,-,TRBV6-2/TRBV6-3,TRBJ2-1,CATCRPSRAYNEQFF,TGTGCCACCTGCCGTCCCTCTAGGGCCTACAATGAGCAGTTCTTC
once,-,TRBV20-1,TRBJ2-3,CSARRDFRTDTQYF,TGCAGTGCTAGACGGGACTTTCGCACAGATACGCAGTATTTT
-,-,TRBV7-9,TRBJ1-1,CASSSRHEAFF,TGTGCCAGCAGCTCGAGACATGAAGCTTTCTTT